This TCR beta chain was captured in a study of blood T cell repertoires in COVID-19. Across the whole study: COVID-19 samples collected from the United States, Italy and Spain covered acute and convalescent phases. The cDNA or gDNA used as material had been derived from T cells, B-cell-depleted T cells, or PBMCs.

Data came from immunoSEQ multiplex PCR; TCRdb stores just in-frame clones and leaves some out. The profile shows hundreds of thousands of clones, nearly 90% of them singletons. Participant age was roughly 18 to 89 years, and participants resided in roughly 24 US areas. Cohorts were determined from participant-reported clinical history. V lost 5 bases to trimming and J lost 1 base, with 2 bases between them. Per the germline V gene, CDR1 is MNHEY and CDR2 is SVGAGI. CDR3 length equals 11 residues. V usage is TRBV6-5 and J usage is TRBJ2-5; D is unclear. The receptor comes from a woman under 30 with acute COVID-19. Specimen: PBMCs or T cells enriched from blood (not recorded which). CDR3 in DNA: TGTGCCAGCAGTCTCCAAGAGACCCAGTACTTC. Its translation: CASSLQETQYF.